A selection of T cell receptor beta chains follows, all from one sample in a study of T cells in Graves' hyperthyroidism and ophthalmopathy. TCRdb reprocessed the multiplex PCR reads via MiXCR and lists one record per CDR3 protein. The sample includes 200,000 to 250,000 distinct CDR3 sequences, 24% of them seen just once. The specimen was blood. The origin of the receptors is a woman between 40 and 50 years old with Graves' ophthalmopathy. Each CDR3 is given with its conserved first and last residue. The D gene is left open where the match is weak. Size tells how often a clone was seen (once, few, many) or the class of an expanded clone, and some rows leave it out.

J gene,clone size,D gene,V gene,CDR3 protein,CDR3 DNA
TRBJ1-5,many,.,TRBV20-1,CSATLDSNQPQHF,TGCAGTGCTACCCTGGACAGCAATCAGCCCCAGCATTTT
TRBJ2-1,.,TRBD2,TRBV7-6,CASSLGGGANEQFF,TGTGCCAGCAGCTTAGGCGGGGGGGCCAATGAGCAGTTCTTC
TRBJ2-4,many,TRBD1,TRBV28,CASSLIQGAKNIQYF,TGTGCCAGCAGTTTGATACAGGGGGCCAAAAACATTCAGTACTTC
TRBJ1-1,many,TRBD1,TRBV5-1,CASSFRQGNTEAFF,TGCGCCAGCAGCTTCCGACAGGGGAACACTGAAGCTTTCTTT
TRBJ2-5,many,.,TRBV6-1,CASRGGVETQYF,TGTGCCAGCCGGGGCGGCGTAGAGACCCAGTACTTC
TRBJ1-1,.,TRBD1,TRBV7-8,CASSSSGQLENTEAFF,TGTGCCAGCAGCTCCTCGGGACAGTTAGAGAACACTGAAGCTTTCTTT
TRBJ1-2,many,TRBD1,TRBV29-1,CSAPHRGRLSYGYTF,TGCAGCGCCCCCCACAGGGGCCGGTTGAGCTATGGCTACACCTTC
TRBJ1-2,many,.,TRBV24-1,CATSDHGADYGYTF,TGTGCCACCAGTGACCATGGGGCGGACTATGGCTACACCTTC
TRBJ2-7,.,TRBD2,TRBV28,CASSRASGRAEGYF,TGTGCCAGCAGTAGGGCTAGCGGGAGGGCCGAGGGGTACTTC
TRBJ1-2,.,.,TRBV12-3/TRBV12-4,CASSYDTDGYTF,TGTGCCAGCAGTTATGATACAGATGGCTACACCTTC
TRBJ1-2,many,.,TRBV29-1,CSVKREGGYTF,TGCAGCGTTAAACGGGAGGGAGGCTACACCTTC
TRBJ1-1,many,.,TRBV7-9,CASSQKVTEAFF,TGTGCCAGCAGCCAGAAGGTCACTGAAGCTTTCTTT
TRBJ2-7,many,TRBD2,TRBV7-2,CASSSRTSGTYEQYF,TGTGCCAGCAGCTCAAGGACTAGCGGAACCTACGAGCAGTACTTC
TRBJ1-1,few,TRBD1,TRBV15,CATSSGQGFPEAFF,TGTGCCACCAGCAGTGGACAGGGCTTCCCTGAAGCTTTCTTT
TRBJ2-7,many,TRBD1,TRBV20-1,CSATQGQGVTYEQYF,TGCAGTGCTACACAGGGACAGGGGGTCACCTACGAGCAGTACTTC
TRBJ1-1,many,.,TRBV5-1,CASSLGTGLNTEAFF,TGCGCCAGCAGCCTCGGGACCGGCTTAAACACTGAAGCTTTCTTT
TRBJ2-7,many,.,TRBV20-1,CSEIWSRIYEQYF,TGCAGTGAGATCTGGAGCCGGATCTACGAGCAGTACTTC
TRBJ2-4,many,.,TRBV6-1,CASSGRIAKNIQYF,TGTGCCAGCAGTGGTCGGATAGCCAAAAACATTCAGTACTTC
TRBJ2-5,.,.,TRBV12-3/TRBV12-4,CASSLVGWQETQYF,TGTGCCAGCAGTTTAGTAGGGTGGCAAGAGACCCAGTACTTC
TRBJ1-1,many,.,TRBV12-3/TRBV12-4,CASSPTGQNTEAFF,TGTGCCAGCAGCCCGACAGGACAAAACACTGAAGCTTTCTTT
TRBJ1-6,many,.,TRBV4-1,CASSQDPGESYNSPLHF,TGCGCCAGCAGCCAAGATCCCGGGGAATCCTATAATTCACCCCTCCACTTT
TRBJ2-7,many,.,TRBV2,CASSEMRASYEQYF,TGTGCCAGCAGTGAGATGAGGGCTTCCTACGAGCAGTACTTC
TRBJ2-2,many,.,TRBV2,CASSLPHQGSPTGELFF,TGTGCCAGCAGTCTTCCCCACCAGGGATCGCCCACCGGGGAGCTGTTTTTT
TRBJ1-5,many,.,TRBV18,CASSPGDVNQPQHF,TGTGCCAGCTCACCAGGGGACGTCAATCAGCCCCAGCATTTT
TRBJ2-7,many,.,TRBV20-1,CSASGISYEQYF,TGCAGTGCTAGCGGGATCTCCTACGAGCAGTACTTC
TRBJ1-2,once,.,TRBV30,CAWAQGSDYGYTF,TGTGCCTGGGCCCAGGGTTCGGACTATGGCTACACCTTC